Presented here are 9 T cell receptor beta chains from one specimen sequenced in a study of Graves' ophthalmopathy and Graves' hyperthyroidism. TCR beta CDR3 amplification used RNA transcripts. The first-round RT-PCR employed HTBI primers together with the Qiagen OneStep RT-PCR kit. A multiplex PCR was then performed as the second round. From the multiplex PCR reads, TCRdb called clonotypes with MiXCR, one entry per CDR3 protein. The table includes roughly 350,000 distinct CDR3 sequences, about 18% detected once. Sample: peripheral blood. These TCRs come from an adult woman with stable Graves' hyperthyroidism.

This clonotype was recorded many times. The CDR3 here is CASSLEGYQETQYF. CDR3 sequence (DNA): TGTGCCAGCAGCTTGGAAGGGTACCAAGAGACCCAGTACTTC. The J gene is TRBJ2-5, the V gene TRBV5-4, with D unresolved. Looked up from germline, CDR1 is SGHNT and CDR2 is YYREEE (reference sequence). Trimming took 0 bases from V and 0 from J, leaving 6 bases between them. The CDR3 covers 14 residues.

This clonotype came up many times. The CDR3 sequence: CSARLGQYPSYEQYF. CDR3 nucleotides: TGCAGTGCTAGGTTAGGACAGTACCCCTCCTACGAGCAGTACTTC. The chain links TRBV20-1 to TRBJ2-7, with a weak D call TRBD1 (6 bases). The germline V gene has CDR1 DFQATT and CDR2 SNEGSKA (reference sequence). The V end was cut by 3 bases, the J end by 0 bases, with 15 bases between. CDR3 length: 15 amino acids.

In this sample, this clonotype turned up a few times. The chain couples TRBV4-3 to TRBJ1-3; D remains ambiguous. The germline V and J ends were trimmed by 3 bases and 0 bases, with 15 bases remaining between them. From germline, CDR1 is LGHNA and CDR2 YSLEER. The CDR3 has 17 residues. CDR3 sequence (DNA): TGCGCCAGCAGCCACTATGGACCTGTCAGCTCTGGAAACACCATATATTTT. As protein: CASSHYGPVSSGNTIYF.

This clonotype has just a few counts. This rearrangement joins TRBV19 to TRBJ2-3; 9 bases match TRBD1. CDR1 and CDR2 from the germline V gene are LNHDA and SQIVND (reference sequence). The CDR3 is 14 amino acids. V was clipped by 3 bases and J by 6 bases; unmatched bases: 4. CDR3 DNA sequence: TGTGCCAGTAGTATGGACAGGGGACGGGATACGCAGTATTTT. This gives the protein CASSMDRGRDTQYF.

In regard to this clonotype: One base away lies a much larger clone, so this may be a sequencing read error. This chain connects TRBV7-9 to TRBJ1-1; D may be TRBD1 (6 bases). Germline loops: CDR1 SEHNR, CDR2 FQNEAQ (reference sequence). CDR3 size: 13 residues. CDR3: CVLRGSMYTEAFF. DNA of the CDR3: TGTGTGCTAAGGGGGTCCATGTACACTGAAGCTTTCTTT. The variable domain in full, with the rest retrieved from reference TRBV7-9 and TRBJ1-1, is DTGVSQNPRHKITKRGQNVTFRCDPISEHNRLYWYRQTLGQGPEFLTYFQNEAQLEKSRLLSDRFSAERPKGSFSTLEIQRTEQGDSAMYLCVLRGSMYTEAFFGQGTRLTVV.

On this clonotype itself: One junction end disagrees with the germline gene, perhaps due to a read error. The rearrangement uses TRBV19 and TRBJ2-2; 7 positions agree with TRBD2. The CDR3 is 15 residues long. CDR1 is LNHDA and CDR2 is SQIVND in the germline V gene (reference sequence). The CDR3 bases are TGTGCCAGTAGCGCGGGGAGGGTGAACACCGGGGAGCTGTGTTTT. Protein product: CASSAGRVNTGELCF.

This clonotype is a singleton in its sample. The chain's CDR3 is CASSDDRGYGYTF. Here the CDR3 DNA reads TGTGCCAGCAGTGACGACAGAGGCTATGGCTACACCTTC. The V gene is TRBV6-1, the J gene TRBJ1-2, with D possibly being TRBD1 (5 bases). Germline CDR1 and CDR2: MNHNS and SASEGT. With 3 bases removed from V and 4 bases from J, the gap between germline ends came to 9 bases. This CDR3 spans 13 amino acids.

This clonotype was seen many times. The rearrangement links TRBV30 to TRBJ1-1; tentatively, D is TRBD1 (6 bases). V shed 4 bases and J shed 4 bases, with 7 bases lying between them. Germline CDR1 and CDR2: GTSNPN and SVGIG (reference sequence). This CDR3 comprises 11 residues. The CDR3 reads CAWNRATEAFF. In nucleotides, the CDR3 is TGTGCCTGGAACAGGGCCACTGAAGCTTTCTTT. The full variable domain, completed using reference TRBV30 and TRBJ1-1, is SQTIHQWPATLVQPVGSPLSLECTVEGTSNPNLYWYRQAAGRGLQLLFYSVGIGQISSEVPQNLSASRPQDRQFILSSKKLLLSDSGFYLCAWNRATEAFFGQGTRLTVV.

This chain uses TRBV7-2 with TRBJ1-2; the D gene is possibly TRBD1 (6 bases). CDR1 is SGHTA and CDR2 is FQGNSA in the germline V gene. Trimming shortened V by 3 bases and J by 7 bases, and 9 bases separated the two germline ends. CDR3 length equals 12 residues. The CDR3 DNA follows: TGTGCCAGCAGCTTGCTGGGGGCTGGCTACACCTTC. Its protein product is CASSLLGAGYTF.